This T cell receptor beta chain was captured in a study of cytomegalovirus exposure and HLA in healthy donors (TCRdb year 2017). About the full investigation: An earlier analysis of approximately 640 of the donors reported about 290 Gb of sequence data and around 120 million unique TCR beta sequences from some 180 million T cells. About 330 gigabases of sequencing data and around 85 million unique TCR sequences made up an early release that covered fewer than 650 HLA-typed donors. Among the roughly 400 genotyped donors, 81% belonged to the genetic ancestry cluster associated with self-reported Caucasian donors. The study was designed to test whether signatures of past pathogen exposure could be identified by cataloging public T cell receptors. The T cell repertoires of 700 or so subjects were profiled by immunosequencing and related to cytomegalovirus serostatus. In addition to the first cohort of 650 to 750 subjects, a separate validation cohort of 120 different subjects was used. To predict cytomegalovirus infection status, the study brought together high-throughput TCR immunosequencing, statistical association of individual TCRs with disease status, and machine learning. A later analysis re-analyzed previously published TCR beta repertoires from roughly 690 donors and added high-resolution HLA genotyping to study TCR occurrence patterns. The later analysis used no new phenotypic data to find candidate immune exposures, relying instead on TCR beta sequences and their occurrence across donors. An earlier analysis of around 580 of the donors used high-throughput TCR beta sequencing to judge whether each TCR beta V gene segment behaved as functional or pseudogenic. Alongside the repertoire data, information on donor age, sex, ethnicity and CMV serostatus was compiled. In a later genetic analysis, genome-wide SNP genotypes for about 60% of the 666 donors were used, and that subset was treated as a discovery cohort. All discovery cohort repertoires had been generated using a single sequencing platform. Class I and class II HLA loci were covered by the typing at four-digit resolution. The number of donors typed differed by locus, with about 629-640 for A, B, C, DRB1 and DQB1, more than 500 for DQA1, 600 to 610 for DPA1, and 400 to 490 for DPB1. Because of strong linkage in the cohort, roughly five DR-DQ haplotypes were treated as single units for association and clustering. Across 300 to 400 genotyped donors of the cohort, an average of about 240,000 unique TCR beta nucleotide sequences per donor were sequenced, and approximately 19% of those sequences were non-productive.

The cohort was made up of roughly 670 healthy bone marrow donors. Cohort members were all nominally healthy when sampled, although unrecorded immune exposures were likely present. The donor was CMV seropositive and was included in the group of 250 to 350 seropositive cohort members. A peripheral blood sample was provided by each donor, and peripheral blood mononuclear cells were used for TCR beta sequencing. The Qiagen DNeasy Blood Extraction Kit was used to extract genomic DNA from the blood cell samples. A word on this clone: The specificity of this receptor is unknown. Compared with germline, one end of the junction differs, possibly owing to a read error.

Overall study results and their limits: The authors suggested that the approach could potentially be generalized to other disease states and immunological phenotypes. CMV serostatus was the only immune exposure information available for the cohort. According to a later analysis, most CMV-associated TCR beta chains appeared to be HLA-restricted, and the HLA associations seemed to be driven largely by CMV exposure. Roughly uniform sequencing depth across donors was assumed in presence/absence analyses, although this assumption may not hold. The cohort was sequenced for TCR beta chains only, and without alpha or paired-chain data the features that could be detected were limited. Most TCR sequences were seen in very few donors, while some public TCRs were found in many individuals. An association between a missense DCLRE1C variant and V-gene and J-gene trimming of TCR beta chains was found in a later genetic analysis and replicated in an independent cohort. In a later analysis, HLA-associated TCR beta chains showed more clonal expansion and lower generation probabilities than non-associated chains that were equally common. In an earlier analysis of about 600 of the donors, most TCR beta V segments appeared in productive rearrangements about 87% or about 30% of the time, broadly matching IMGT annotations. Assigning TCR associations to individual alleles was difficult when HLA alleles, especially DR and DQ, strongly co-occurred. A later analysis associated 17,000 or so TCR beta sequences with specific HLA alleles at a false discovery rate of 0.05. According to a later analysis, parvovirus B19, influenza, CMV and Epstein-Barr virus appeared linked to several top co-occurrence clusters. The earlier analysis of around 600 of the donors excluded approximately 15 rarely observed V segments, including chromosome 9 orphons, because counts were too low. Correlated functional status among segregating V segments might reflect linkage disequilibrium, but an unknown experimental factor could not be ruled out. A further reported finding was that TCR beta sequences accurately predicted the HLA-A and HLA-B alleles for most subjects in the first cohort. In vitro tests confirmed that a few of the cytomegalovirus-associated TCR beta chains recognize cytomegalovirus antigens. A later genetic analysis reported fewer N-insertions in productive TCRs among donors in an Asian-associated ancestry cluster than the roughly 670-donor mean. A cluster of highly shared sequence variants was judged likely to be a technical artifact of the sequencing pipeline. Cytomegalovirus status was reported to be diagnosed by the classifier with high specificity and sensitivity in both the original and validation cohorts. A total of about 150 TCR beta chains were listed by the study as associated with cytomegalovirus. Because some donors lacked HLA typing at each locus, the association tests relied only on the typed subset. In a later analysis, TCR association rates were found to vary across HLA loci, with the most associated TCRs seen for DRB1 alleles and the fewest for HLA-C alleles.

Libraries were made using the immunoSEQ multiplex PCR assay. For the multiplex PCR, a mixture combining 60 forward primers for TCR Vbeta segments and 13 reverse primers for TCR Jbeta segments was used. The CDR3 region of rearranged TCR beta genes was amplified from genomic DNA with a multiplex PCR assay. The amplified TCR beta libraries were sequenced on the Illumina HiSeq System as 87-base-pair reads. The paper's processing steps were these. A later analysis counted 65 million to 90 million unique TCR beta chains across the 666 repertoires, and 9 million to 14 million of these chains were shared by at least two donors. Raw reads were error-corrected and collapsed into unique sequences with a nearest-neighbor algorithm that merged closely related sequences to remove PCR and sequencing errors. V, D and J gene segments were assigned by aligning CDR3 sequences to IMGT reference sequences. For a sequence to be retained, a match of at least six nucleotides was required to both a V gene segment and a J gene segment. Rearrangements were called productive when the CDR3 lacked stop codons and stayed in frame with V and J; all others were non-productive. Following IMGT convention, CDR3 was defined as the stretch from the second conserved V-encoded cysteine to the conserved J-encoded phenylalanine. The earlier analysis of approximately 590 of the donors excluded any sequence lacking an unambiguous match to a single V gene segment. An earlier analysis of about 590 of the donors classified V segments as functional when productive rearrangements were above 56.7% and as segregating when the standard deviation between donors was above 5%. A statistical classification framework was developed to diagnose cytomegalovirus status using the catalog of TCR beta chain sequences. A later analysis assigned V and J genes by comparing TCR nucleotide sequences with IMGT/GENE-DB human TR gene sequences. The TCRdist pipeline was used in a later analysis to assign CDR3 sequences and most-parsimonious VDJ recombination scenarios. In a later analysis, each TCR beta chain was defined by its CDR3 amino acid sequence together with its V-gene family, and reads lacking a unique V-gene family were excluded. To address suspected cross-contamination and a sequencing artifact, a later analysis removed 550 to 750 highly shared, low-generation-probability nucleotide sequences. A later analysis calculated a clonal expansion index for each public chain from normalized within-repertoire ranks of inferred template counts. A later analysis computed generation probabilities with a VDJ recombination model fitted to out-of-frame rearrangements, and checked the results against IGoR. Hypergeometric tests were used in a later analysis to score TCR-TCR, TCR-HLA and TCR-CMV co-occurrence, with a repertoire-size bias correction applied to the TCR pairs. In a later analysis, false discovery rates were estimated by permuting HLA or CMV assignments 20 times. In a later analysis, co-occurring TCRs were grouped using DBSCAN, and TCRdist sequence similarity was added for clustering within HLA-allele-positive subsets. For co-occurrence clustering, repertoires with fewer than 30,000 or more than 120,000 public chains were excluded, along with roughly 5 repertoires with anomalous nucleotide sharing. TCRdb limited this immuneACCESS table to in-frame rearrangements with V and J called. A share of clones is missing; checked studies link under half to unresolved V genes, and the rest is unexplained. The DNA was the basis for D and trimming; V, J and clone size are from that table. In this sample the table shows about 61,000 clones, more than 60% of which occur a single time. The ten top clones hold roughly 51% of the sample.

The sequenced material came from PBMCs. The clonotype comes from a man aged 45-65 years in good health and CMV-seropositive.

The bases are TGTGCCTGGAGTGTAGGGGTTCGCAATCAGCCCCAGAATTTT. Translated, this gives CAWSVGVRNQPQNF. The receptor chain draws on TRBV30 and TRBJ1-5; 5 matching bases give a weak D call of TRBD1. From the germline V gene (reference sequence), CDR1 is GTSNPN and CDR2 is SVGIG. The CDR3 numbers 14 residues from cysteine through phenylalanine. Only CDR3 DNA remains: 42 bases, in frame from the first base.